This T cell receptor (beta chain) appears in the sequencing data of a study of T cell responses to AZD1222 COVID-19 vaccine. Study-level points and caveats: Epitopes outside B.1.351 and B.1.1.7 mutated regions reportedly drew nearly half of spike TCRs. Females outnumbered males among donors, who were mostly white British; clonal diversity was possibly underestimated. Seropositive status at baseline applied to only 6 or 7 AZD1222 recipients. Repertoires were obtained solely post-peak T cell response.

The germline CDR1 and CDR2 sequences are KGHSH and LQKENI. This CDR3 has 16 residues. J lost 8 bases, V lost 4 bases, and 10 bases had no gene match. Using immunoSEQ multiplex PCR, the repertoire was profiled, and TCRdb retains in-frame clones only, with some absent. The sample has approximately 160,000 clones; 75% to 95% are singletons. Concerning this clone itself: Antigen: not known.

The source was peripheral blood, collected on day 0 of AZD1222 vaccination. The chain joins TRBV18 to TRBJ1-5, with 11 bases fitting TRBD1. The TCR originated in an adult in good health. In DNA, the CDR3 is TGTGCCAGCTCACGTAATAAGGACAGGGGGCAGGAGCCCCAGCATTTT. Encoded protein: CASSRNKDRGQEPQHF.